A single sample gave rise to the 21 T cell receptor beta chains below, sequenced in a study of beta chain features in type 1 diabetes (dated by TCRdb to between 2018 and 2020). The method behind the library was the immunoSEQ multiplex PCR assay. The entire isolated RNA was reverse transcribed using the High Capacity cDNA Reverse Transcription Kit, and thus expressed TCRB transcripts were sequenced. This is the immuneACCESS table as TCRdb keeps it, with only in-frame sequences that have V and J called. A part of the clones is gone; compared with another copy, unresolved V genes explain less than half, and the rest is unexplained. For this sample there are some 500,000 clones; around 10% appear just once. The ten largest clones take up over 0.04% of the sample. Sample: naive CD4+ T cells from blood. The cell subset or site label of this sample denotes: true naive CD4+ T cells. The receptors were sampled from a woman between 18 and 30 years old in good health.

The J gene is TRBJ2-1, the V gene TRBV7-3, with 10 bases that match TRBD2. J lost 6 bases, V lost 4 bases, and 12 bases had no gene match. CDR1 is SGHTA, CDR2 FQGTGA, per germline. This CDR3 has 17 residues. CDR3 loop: CASSSPRVAGGINEQFF. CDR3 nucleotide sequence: TGTGCCAGCAGCTCGCCCCGCGTAGCGGGGGGTATCAATGAGCAGTTCTTC. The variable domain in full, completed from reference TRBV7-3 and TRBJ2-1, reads GAGVSQTPSNKVTEKGKYVELRCDPISGHTALYWYRQSLGQGPEFLIYFQGTGAADDSGLPNDRFFAVRPEGSVSTLKIQRTERGDSAVYLCASSSPRVAGGINEQFFGPGTRLTVL.

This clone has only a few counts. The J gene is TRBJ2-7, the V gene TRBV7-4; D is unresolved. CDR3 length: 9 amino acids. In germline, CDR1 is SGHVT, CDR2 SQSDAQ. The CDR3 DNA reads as TGTGCCAGCAGCTTGGAGACCTGCGTC. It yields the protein CASSLETCV.

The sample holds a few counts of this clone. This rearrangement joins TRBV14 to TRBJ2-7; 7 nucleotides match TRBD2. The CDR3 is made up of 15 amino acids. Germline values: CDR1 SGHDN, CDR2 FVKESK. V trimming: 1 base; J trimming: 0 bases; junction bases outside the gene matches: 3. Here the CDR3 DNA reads TGTGCCAGCAGCCAAGTGCGGGAGCGCTCCTACGAGCAGTACTTC. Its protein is CASSQVRERSYEQYF. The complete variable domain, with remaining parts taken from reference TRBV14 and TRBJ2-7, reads EAGVTQFPSHSVIEKGQTVTLRCDPISGHDNLYWYRRVMGKEIKFLLHFVKESKQDESGMPNNRFLAERTGGTYSTLKVQPAELEDSGVYFCASSQVRERSYEQYFGPGTRLTVT.

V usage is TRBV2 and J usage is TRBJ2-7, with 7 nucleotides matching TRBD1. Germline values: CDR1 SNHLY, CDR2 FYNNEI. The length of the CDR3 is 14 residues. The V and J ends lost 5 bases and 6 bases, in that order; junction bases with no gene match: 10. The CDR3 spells CASSSTGTAGEQYF. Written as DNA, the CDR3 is TGTGCCAGCAGTTCGACAGGGACGGCGGGCGAGCAGTACTTC. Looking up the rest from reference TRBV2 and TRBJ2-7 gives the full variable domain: EPEVTQTPSHQVTQMGQEVILRCVPISNHLYFYWYRQILGQKVEFLVSFYNNEISEKSEIFDDQFSVERPDGSNFTLKIRSTKLEDSAMYFCASSSTGTAGEQYFGPGTRLTVT.

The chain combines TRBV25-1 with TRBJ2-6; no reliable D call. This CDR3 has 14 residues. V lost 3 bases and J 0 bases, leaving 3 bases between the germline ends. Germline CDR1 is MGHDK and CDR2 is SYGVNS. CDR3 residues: CASSEVSGANVLTF. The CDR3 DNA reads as TGTGCCAGCAGTGAGGTCTCTGGGGCCAACGTCCTGACTTTC.

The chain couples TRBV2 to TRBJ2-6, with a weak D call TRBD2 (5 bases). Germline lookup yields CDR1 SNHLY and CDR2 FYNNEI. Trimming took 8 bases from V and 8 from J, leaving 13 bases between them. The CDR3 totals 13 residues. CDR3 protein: CASEPSGTNVLTF. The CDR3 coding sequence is TGTGCCAGCGAGCCATCGGGAACCAACGTCCTGACTTTC. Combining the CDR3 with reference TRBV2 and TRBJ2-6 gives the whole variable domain EPEVTQTPSHQVTQMGQEVILRCVPISNHLYFYWYRQILGQKVEFLVSFYNNEISEKSEIFDDQFSVERPDGSNFTLKIRSTKLEDSAMYFCASEPSGTNVLTFGAGSRLTVL.

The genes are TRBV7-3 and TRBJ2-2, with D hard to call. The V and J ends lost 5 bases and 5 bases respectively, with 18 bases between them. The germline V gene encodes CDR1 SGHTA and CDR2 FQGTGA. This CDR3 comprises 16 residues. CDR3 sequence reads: CASSPPHGLDTGELFF. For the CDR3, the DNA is TGTGCCAGCAGCCCCCCTCACGGGTTGGATACCGGGGAGCTGTTTTTT.

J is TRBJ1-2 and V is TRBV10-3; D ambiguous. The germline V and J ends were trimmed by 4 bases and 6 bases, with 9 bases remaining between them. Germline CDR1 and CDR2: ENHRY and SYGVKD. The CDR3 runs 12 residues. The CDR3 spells CAISAKTDGYTF. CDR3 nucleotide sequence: TGTGCCATCAGTGCAAAAACGGATGGCTACACCTTC.

CDR3 nucleotides: TGTGCCAGCAGCTTCAACTCTGGAAACACCATATATTTT. Translation: CASSFNSGNTIYF. The chain couples TRBV7-3 to TRBJ1-3; D unclear. V lost 3 bases, J lost 0 bases, and 3 bases lay in between. The CDR3 is made up of 13 amino acids. Germline V gene lookup returns CDR1 SGHTA and CDR2 FQGTGA.

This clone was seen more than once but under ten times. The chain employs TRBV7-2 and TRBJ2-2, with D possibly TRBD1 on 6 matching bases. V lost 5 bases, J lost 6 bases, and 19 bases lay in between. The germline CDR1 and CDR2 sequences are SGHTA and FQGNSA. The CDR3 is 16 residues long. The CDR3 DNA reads TGTGCCAGCAGCCCGAGATTGGGGGCGGACGCCGGGGAGCTGTTTTTT. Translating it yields CASSPRLGADAGELFF.

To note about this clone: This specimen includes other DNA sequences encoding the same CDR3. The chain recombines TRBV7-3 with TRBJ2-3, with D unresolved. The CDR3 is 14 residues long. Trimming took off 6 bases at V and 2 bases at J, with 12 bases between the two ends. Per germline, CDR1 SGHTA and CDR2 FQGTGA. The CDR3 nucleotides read TGTGCCAGCAGTCTCCGACAATCCACAGATACGCAGTATTTT. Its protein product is CASSLRQSTDTQYF.

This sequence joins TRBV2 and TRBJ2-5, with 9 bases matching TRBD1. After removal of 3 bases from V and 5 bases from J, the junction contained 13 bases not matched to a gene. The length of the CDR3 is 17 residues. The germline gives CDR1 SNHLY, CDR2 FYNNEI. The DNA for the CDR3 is TGTGCCAGCAGTGAGGACGGGCGGGGGACAGGGCTGGAGACCCAGTACTTC. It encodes CASSEDGRGTGLETQYF.

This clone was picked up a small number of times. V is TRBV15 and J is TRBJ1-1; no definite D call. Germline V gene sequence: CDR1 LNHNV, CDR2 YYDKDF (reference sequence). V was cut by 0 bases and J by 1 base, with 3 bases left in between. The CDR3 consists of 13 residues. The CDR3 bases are TGTGCCACCAGCAGAGATTGGAACACTGAAGCTTTCTTT. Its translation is CATSRDWNTEAFF.

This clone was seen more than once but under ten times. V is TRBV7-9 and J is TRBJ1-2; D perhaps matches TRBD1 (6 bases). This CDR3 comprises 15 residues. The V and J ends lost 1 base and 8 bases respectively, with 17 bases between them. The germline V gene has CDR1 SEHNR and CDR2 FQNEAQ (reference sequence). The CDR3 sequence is CASSLDSNTGRGYTF. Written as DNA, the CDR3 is TGTGCCAGCAGCTTAGACTCGAACACAGGGCGAGGCTACACCTTC.

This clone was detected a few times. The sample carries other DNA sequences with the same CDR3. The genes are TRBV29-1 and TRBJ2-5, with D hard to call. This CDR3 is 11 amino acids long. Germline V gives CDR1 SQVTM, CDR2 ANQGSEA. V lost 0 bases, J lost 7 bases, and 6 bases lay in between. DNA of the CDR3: TGCAGCGTTGAAGATGCGCGGACCCAGTACTTC. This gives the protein CSVEDARTQYF.

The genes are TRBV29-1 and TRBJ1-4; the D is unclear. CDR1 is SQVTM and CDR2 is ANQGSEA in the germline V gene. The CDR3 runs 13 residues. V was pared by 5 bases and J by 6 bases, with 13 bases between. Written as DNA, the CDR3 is TGCAGCGTTTTTCCGGCTGGGCATGAAAAACTGTTTTTT. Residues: CSVFPAGHEKLFF.

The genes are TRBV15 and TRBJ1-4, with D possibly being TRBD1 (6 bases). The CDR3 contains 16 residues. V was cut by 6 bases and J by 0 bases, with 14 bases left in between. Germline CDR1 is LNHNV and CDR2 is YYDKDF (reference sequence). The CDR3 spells CATRTGRVATNEKLFF. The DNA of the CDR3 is TGTGCCACCAGGACAGGTAGAGTTGCAACTAATGAAAAACTGTTTTTT.

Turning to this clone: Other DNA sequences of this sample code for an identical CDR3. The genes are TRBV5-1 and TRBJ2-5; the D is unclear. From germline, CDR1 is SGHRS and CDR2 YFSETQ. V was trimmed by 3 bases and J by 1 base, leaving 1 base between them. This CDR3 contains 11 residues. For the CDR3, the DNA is TGCGCCAGCAGCTCCCAAGAGACCCAGTACTTC. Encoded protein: CASSSQETQYF.

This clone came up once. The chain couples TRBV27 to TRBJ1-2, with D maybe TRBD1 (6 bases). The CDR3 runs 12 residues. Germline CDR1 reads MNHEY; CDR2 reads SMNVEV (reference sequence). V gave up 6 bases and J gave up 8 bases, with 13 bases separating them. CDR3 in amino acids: CASSPQRGGYTF. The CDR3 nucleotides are TGTGCCAGCAGCCCCCAGAGGGGGGGCTACACCTTC.

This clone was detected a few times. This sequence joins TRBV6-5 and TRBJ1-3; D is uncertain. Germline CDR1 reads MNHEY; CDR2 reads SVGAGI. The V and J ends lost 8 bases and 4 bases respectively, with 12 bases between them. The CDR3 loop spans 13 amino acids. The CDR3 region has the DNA TGTGCCAGCGCTCGGGGAGCGGGAAACACCATATATTTT. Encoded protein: CASARGAGNTIYF.

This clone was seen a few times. CDR3 nucleotides: TGCAGTGCTACCCCGGGACAGGGGCCGTTCTTC. Translating it yields CSATPGQGPFF. The rearrangement uses TRBV20-1 and TRBJ2-1, with TRBD1 matching 10 bases. The CDR3 loop spans 11 amino acids. With 4 bases clipped from V and 15 bases from J, the junction kept 6 bases outside the gene matches. The germline V gene encodes CDR1 DFQATT and CDR2 SNEGSKA (reference sequence).